This record looks at one T cell receptor (beta chain) sequence and its context. Its matching antigen is unknown. Between the trimmed V and J ends, which lost 0 bases and 5 bases, there was a span of 11 bases. The CDR3 runs 14 residues. Germline assignment: CDR1 SGDLS and CDR2 YYNGEE. Ineligible for inclusion were patients with other autoimmune diseases, uncontrolled infections, pregnancy or lactation. A roughly 10 ml volume of fresh peripheral blood provided the PBMCs. Amplification from RNA transcripts yielded the TCR beta CDR3 regions. Following a first-round RT-PCR that used HTBI primers, a second-round multiplex PCR was carried out. TCRdb reanalysed the multiplex PCR reads using MiXCR and keeps one entry per CDR3 protein. The table has 740,000 or so distinct CDR3 sequences, approximately 40% seen once. The source of the sample is a study of Graves' ophthalmopathy and Graves' hyperthyroidism. Study observations and caveats: Among expanded thyroid clonotypes above 0.001 frequency, most also occurred in blood. Separation of ophthalmopathy from stable hyperthyroidism was achieved by a 13-signature model, at 85% to 90% sensitivity and roughly 81% specificity.

This chain uses TRBV9 with TRBJ2-5; D remains unclear. Sequencing was performed on peripheral blood. The receptor was derived from an adult man with Graves' ophthalmopathy. The CDR3 spells CASSVGAMEETQYF. Here the CDR3 DNA reads TGTGCCAGCAGCGTAGGTGCAATGGAGGAGACCCAGTACTTC.